This TCR beta chain was captured by sequencing in a study of cytomegalovirus exposure and HLA in healthy donors. Background on the study: When 398 donors were genotyped, 80% to 90% of them were found to fall in the Caucasian-associated ancestry cluster.

The study's findings and limits: Being productive about 87% or about 30% of the time was typical of most TCR beta V segments in an earlier analysis. Researchers counted roughly 150 TCR beta chains as cytomegalovirus-associated.

Though probably carrying unrecorded immune exposures, donors were nominally healthy at sampling. Details on this clone: What it binds is not known.

PCR was performed using 60 Vbeta and 13 Jbeta primers. Sequencing was performed with immunoSEQ multiplex PCR; in TCRdb, only in-frame clones are kept and a portion is missing. The data hold about 86,000 clones, with just over 70% observed a single time. This CDR3 region has 15 residues. Losses at the gene ends were 2 bases for V and 3 bases for J; bases not matched to a gene: 3. Germline V gene lookup returns CDR1 KGHSH and CDR2 LQKENI. Sample: PBMCs. The chain links TRBV18 to TRBJ1-2; 10 positions agree with TRBD1. This TCR came from a man between 60 and 75 years old in good health and CMV-seronegative. Written as DNA, the CDR3 is TGTGCCAGCTCACCAACTGGACAGGGGGACTATGGCTACACCTTC. This sequence encodes CASSPTGQGDYGYTF.